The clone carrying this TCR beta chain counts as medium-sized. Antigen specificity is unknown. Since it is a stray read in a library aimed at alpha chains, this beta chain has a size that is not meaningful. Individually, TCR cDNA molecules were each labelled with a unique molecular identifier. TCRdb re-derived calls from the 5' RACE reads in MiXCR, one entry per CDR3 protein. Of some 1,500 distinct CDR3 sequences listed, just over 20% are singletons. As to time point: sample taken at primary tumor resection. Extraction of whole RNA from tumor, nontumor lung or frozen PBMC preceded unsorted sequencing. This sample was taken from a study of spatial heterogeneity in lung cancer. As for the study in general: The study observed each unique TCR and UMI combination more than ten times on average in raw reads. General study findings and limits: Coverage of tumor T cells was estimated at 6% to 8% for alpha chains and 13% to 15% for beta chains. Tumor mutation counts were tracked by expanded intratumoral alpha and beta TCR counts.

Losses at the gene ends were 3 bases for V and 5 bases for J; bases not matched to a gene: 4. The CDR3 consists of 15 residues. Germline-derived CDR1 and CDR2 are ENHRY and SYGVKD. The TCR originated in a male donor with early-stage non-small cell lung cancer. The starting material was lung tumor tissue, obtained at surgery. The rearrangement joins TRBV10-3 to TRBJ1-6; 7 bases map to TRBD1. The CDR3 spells CAISDRQGHNSPLHF. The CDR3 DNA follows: TGTGCCATCAGTGACAGACAGGGCCATAATTCACCCCTCCACTTT.